This TCR beta chain was profiled in a study of cytomegalovirus exposure and HLA in healthy donors. Study summary: The roughly 130 validation repertoires were reported in a later analysis to have been generated on the same platform as the approximately 700 first-cohort repertoires. Study findings and constraints: Using the classifier, cytomegalovirus status was reportedly diagnosed with high specificity and sensitivity.

Assay: immunoSEQ multiplex PCR; the TCRdb copy retains only in-frame clones and omits some. The table lists 150,000 to 200,000 clones, roughly nine tenths of them singletons. CDR3 length equals 16 residues. The germline V gene encodes CDR1 MDHEN and CDR2 SYDVKM. V lost 2 bases, J lost 7 bases, and 11 bases stayed unmatched. In its sample, this clone was seen once. The antigen is unknown. The chain employs TRBV28 and TRBJ2-1; 7 nucleotides align to TRBD2. Sample: PBMCs. The source of this sequence is a woman in her 30s in good health and CMV-seronegative. CDR3 sequence reads: CASSLRAGVGGNEQFF. The DNA of the CDR3 is TGTGCCAGCAGTTTACGTGCGGGAGTTGGTGGGAATGAGCAGTTCTTC.